This T cell receptor (beta chain) was observed in a study of identifying expanded T cells in peripheral blood. During the collection period, no donor immune events like infections were recorded. On this clone itself: Its antigen is undetermined.

TCRdb's table, derived via immunoSEQ multiplex PCR, lists solely in-frame clones and lacks some. This sample yields about 82,000 clones, of which about 87% are seen a single time; around 7% belongs to the top ten. Trimming stripped 1 base from V and 4 bases from J, with 8 bases between. Germline CDR1 and CDR2: SGHRS and YFSETQ. The CDR3 is 14 amino acids. General study points: Roughly two-week clone count variance significantly increased as total template count grew. Over approximately two and four weeks, about 15 and 19 clones changed, versus around 1.2 between replicates.

The rearrangement joins TRBV5-1 to TRBJ2-2; possibly TRBD2 for D (5 bases). The TCR comes from a person aged 18 to 75 in good health. Sequenced sample: blood. The chain's CDR3 is CASSLSGSTGELFF. The DNA of the CDR3 is TGCGCCAGCAGCTTGAGCGGTAGCACCGGGGAGCTGTTTTTT.